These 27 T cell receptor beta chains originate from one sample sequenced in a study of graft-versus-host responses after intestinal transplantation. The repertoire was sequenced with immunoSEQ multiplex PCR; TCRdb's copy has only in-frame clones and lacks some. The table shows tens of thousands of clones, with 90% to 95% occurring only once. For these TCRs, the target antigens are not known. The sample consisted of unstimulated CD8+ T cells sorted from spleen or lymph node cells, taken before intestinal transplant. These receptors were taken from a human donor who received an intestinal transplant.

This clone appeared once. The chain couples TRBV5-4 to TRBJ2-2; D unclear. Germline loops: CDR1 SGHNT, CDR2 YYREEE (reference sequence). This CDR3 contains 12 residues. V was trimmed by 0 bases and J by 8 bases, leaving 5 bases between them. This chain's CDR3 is CASSLALGELFF. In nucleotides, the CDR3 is TGTGCCAGCAGCTTGGCCTTGGGGGAGCTGTTTTTT.

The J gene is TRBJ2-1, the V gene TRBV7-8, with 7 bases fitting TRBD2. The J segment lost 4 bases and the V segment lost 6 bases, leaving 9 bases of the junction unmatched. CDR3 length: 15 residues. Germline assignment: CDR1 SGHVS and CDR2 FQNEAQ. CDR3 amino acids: CASSPKAGIYNEQFF. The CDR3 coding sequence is TGTGCCAGCAGTCCAAAAGCGGGAATATACAATGAGCAGTTCTTC.

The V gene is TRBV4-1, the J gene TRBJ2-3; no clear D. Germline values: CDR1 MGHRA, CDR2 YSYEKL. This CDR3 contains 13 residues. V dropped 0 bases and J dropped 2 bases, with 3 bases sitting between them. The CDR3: CASSQEATDTQYF. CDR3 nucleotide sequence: TGCGCCAGCAGCCAAGAAGCCACAGATACGCAGTATTTT.

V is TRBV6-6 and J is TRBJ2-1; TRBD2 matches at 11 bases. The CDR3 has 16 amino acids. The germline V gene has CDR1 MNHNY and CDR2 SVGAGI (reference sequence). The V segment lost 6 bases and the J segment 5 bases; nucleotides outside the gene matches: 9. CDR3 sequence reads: CASSLPGLAEHNEQFF. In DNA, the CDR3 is TGTGCCAGCAGCCTACCGGGACTAGCGGAACACAATGAGCAGTTCTTC.

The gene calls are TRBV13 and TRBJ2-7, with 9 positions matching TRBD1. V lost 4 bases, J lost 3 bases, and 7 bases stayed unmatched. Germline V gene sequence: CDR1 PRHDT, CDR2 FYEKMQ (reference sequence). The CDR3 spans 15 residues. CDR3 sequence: CASSSGDRANYEQYF. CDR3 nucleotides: TGTGCCAGCAGCTCGGGGGACAGGGCCAACTACGAGCAGTACTTC.

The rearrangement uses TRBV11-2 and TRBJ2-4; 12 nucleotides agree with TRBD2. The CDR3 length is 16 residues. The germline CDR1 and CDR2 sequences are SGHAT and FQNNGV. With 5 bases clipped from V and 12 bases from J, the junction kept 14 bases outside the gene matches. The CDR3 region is CASSLSSGRAVGDQYF. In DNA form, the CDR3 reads TGTGCCAGCAGCCTCTCTAGCGGGAGGGCCGTAGGGGATCAGTACTTC.

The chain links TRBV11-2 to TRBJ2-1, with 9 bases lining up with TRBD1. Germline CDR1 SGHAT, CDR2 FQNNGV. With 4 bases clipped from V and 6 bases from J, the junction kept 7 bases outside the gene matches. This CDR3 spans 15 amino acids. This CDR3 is CASSSPDRGFNEQFF. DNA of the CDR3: TGTGCCAGCAGCTCCCCGGACAGGGGATTCAATGAGCAGTTCTTC.

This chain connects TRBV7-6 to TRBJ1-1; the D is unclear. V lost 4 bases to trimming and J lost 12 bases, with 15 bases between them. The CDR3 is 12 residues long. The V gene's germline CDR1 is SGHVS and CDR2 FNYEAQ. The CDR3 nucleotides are TGTGCCAGCAGCTCTCCCCCAAGTGCGACTTTCTTT. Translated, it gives CASSSPPSATFF.

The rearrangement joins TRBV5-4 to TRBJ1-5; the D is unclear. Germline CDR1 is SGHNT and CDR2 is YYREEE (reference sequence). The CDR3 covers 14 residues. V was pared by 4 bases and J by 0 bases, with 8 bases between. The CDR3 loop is CASSIFNSNQPQHF. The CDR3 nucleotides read TGTGCCAGCAGCATCTTTAATAGCAATCAGCCCCAGCATTTT. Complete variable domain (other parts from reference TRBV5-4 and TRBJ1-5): ETGVTQSPTHLIKTRGQQVTLRCSSQSGHNTVSWYQQALGQGPQFIFQYYREEENGRGNFPPRFSGLQFPNYSSELNVNALELDDSALYLCASSIFNSNQPQHFGDGTRLSIL.

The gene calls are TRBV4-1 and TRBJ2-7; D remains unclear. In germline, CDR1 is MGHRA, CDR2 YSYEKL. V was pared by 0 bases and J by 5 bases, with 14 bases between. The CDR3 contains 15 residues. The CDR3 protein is CASSQERRYPNEQYF. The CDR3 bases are TGCGCCAGCAGCCAAGAGCGCCGTTATCCAAACGAGCAGTACTTC.

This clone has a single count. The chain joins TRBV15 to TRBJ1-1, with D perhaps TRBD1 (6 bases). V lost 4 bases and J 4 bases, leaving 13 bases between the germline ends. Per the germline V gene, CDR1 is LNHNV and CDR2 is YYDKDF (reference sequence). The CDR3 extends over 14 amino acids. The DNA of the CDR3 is TGTGCCACCAGCACCCGGGACACATTCACTGAAGCTTTCTTT. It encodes CATSTRDTFTEAFF.

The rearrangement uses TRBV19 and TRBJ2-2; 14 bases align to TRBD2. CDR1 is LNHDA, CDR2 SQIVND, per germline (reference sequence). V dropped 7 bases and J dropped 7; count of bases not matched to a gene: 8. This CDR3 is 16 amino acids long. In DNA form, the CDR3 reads TGTGCCAGTACTATCATGGGACTAGCGGGGGTCGGGGAGCTGTTTTTT. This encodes CASTIMGLAGVGELFF.

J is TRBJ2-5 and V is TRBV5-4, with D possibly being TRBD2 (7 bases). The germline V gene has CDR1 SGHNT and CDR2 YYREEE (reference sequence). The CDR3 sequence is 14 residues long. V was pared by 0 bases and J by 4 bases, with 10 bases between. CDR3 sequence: CASSLEGGGETQYF. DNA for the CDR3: TGTGCCAGCAGCTTGGAAGGGGGGGGAGAGACCCAGTACTTC. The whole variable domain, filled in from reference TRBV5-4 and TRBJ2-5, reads ETGVTQSPTHLIKTRGQQVTLRCSSQSGHNTVSWYQQALGQGPQFIFQYYREEENGRGNFPPRFSGLQFPNYSSELNVNALELDDSALYLCASSLEGGGETQYFGPGTRLLVL.

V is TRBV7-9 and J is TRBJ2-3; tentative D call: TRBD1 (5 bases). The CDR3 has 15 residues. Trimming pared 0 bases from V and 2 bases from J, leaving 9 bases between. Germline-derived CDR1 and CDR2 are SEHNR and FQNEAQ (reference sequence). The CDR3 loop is CASSLAGPYTDTQYF. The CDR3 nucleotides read TGTGCCAGCAGCTTAGCGGGGCCCTACACAGATACGCAGTATTTT.

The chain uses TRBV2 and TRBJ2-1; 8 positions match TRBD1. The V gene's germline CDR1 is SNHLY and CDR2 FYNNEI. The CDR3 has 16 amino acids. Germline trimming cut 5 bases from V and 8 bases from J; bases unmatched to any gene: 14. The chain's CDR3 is CASSPGTGRLMDEQFF. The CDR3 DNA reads TGTGCCAGCAGTCCCGGGACAGGTCGGTTGATGGATGAGCAGTTCTTC.

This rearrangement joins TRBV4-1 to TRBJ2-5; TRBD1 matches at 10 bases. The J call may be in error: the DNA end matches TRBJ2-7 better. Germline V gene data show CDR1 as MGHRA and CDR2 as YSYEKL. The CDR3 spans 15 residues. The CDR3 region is CASSQGWTGGYEQYF. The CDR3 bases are TGCGCCAGCAGCCAAGGCTGGACAGGGGGGTACGAGCAGTACTTC.

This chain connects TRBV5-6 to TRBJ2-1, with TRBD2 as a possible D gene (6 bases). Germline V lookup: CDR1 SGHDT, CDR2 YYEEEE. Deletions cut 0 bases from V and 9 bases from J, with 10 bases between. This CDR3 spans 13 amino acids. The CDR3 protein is CASSLGGGGEQFF. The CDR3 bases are TGTGCCAGCAGCTTGGGGGGAGGCGGTGAGCAGTTCTTC.

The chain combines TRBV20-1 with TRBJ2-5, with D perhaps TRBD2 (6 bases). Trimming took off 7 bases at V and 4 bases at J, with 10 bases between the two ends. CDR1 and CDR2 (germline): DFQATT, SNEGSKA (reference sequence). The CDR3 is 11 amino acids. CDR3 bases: TGCAGTGTTGTGGGGGGAGAGACCCAGTACTTC. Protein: CSVVGGETQYF.

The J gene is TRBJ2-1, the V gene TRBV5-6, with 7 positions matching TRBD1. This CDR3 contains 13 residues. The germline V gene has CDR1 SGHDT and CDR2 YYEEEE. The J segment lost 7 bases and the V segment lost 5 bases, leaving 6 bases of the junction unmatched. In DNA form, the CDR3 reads TGTGCCAGCAGGCACAGGGGTTTGAATGAGCAGTTCTTC. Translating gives CASRHRGLNEQFF.

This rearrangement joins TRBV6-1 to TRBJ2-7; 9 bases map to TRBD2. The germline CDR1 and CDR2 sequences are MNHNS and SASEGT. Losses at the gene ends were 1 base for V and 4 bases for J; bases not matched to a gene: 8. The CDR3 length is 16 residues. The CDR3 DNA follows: TGTGCCAGCAGTGAAGTGCGGCCTAGCGGGACATACGAGCAGTACTTC. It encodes CASSEVRPSGTYEQYF.

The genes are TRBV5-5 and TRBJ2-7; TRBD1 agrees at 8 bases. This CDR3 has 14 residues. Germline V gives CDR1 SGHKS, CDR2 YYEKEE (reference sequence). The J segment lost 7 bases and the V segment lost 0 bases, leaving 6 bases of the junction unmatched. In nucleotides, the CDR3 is TGTGCCAGCAGCTTGGTGACAGGGGTAGTGGAGCAGTACTTC. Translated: CASSLVTGVVEQYF.

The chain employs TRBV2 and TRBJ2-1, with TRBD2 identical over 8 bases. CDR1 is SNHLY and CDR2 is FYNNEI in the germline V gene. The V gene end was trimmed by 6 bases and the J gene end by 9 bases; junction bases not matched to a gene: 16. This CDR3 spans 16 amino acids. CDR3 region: CASSSLGGLVSFEQFF. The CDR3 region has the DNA TGTGCCAGCAGCTCGTTAGGGGGACTAGTGTCGTTTGAGCAGTTCTTC.

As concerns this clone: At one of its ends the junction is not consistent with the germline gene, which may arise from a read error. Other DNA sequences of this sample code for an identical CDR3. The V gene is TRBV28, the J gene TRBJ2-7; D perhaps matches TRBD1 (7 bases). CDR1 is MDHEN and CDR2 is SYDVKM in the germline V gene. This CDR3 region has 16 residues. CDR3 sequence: CASSPTGKGVDYEQYF. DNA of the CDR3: TGTGCCAGCAGCCCGACAGGGAAGGGGGTGGACTACGAGCAATACTTC.

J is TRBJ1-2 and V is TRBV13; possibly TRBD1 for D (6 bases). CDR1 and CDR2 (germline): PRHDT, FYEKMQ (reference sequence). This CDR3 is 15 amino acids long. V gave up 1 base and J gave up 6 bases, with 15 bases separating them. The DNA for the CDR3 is TGTGCCAGCAGCTTAGAGTTAGACAGGTCAGATGGCTACACCTTC. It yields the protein CASSLELDRSDGYTF. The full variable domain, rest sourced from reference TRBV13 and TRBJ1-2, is AAGVIQSPRHLIKEKRETATLKCYPIPRHDTVYWYQQGPGQDPQFLISFYEKMQSDKGSIPDRFSAQQFSDYHSELNMSSLELGDSALYFCASSLELDRSDGYTFGSGTRLTVV.

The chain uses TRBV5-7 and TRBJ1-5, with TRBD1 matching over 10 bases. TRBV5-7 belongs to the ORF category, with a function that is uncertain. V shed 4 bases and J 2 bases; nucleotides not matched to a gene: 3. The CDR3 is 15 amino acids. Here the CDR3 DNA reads TGTGCCAGCAGCGGACAGGGGGAGGGCAATCAGCCCCAGCATTTT. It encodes CASSGQGEGNQPQHF.

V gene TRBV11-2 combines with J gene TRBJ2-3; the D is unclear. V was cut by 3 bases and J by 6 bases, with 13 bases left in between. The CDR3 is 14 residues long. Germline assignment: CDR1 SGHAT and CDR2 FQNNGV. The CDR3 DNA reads TGTGCCAGCAGCTTTCACCCCTCCGGGGATACGCAGTATTTT. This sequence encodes CASSFHPSGDTQYF.

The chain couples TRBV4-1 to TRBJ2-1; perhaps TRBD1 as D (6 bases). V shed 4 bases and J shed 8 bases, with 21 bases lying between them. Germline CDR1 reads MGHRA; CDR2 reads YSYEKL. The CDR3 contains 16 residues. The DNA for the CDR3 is TGCGCCAGCAGCCCCCCTAATGTGGACAGCGGTGATGAGCAGTTCTTC. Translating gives CASSPPNVDSGDEQFF.